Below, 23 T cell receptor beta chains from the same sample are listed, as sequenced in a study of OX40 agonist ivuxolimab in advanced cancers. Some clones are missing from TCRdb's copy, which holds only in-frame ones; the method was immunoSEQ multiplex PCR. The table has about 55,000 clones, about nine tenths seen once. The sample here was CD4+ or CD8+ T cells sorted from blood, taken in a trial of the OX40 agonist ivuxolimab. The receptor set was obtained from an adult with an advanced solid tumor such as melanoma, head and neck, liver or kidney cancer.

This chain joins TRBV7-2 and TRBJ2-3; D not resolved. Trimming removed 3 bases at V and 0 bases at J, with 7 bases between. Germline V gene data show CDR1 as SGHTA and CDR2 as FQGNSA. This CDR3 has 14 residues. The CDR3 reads CASSLDGSTDTQYF. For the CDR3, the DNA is TGTGCCAGCAGCTTGGACGGGAGCACAGATACGCAGTATTTT. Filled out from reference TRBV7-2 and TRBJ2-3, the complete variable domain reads GAGVSQSPSNKVTEKGKDVELRCDPISGHTALYWYRQSLGQGLEFLIYFQGNSAPDKSGLPSDRFSAERTGGSVSTLTIQRTQQEDSAVYLCASSLDGSTDTQYFGPGTRLTVL.

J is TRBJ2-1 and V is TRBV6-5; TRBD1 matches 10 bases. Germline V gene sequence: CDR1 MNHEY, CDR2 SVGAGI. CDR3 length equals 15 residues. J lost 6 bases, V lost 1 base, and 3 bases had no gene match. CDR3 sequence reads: CASSYWDRGRNEQFF. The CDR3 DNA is TGTGCCAGCAGTTACTGGGACAGGGGTCGCAATGAGCAGTTCTTC.

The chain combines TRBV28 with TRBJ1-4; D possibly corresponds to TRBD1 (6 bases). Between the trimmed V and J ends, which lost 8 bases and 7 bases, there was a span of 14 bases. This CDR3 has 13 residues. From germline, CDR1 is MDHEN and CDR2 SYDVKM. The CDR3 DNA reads TGTGCCAGCTCCTCCGACAGGCCTGAAAAACTGTTTTTT. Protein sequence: CASSSDRPEKLFF. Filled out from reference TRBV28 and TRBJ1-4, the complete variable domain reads DVKVTQSSRYLVKRTGEKVFLECVQDMDHENMFWYRQDPGLGLRLIYFSYDVKMKEKGDIPEGYSVSREKKERFSLILESASTNQTSMYLCASSSDRPEKLFFGSGTQLSVL.

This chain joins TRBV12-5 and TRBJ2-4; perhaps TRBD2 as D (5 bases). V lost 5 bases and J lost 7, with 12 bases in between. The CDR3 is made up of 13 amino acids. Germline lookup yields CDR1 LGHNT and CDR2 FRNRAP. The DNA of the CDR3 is TGTGCTAGTGGTCCCTACGGCGGGAACATTCAGTACTTC. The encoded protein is CASGPYGGNIQYF.

CDR3 DNA: TGTGCCAGCAGTTACTCAGGCGGGATCAGGGGAGAGACCCAGTACTTC. It yields the protein CASSYSGGIRGETQYF. The chain carries TRBV6-5 and TRBJ2-5; D is tentatively TRBD1 or TRBD2 (6 bases each). Trimming took 0 bases from V and 4 from J, leaving 15 bases between them. The CDR3 has 16 residues. Germline CDR1 MNHEY, CDR2 SVGAGI.

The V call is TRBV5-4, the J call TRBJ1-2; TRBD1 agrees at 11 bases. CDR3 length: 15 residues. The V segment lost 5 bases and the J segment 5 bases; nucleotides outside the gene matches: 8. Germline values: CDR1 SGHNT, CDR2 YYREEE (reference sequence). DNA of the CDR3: TGTGCCAGCAGTCGCGGACAGGGGGCAGGTTATGGCTACACCTTC. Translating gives CASSRGQGAGYGYTF.

The CDR3 here is CASSPRQENTEAFF. CDR3 bases: TGTGCCAGCTCACCCCGACAAGAGAACACTGAAGCTTTCTTT. The gene calls are TRBV18 and TRBJ1-1; D is uncertain. From germline, CDR1 is KGHSH and CDR2 LQKENI. This CDR3 region has 14 residues. Trimming shortened V by 3 bases and J by 1 base, and 9 bases separated the two germline ends.

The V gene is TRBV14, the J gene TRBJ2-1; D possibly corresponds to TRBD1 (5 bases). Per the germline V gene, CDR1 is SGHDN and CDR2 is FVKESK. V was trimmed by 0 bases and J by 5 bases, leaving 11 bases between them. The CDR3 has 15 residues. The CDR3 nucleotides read TGTGCCAGCAGCCAAGAGTGGACAAGCCACAATGAGCAGTTCTTC. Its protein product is CASSQEWTSHNEQFF. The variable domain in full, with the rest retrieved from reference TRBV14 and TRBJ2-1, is EAGVTQFPSHSVIEKGQTVTLRCDPISGHDNLYWYRRVMGKEIKFLLHFVKESKQDESGMPNNRFLAERTGGTYSTLKVQPAELEDSGVYFCASSQEWTSHNEQFFGPGTRLTVL.

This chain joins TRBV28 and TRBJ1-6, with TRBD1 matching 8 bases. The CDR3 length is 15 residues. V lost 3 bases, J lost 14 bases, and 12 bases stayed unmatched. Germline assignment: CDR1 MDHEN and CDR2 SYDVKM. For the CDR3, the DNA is TGTGCCAGCAGTTTGGGGACAGGTCCAGGTATGGCCCTCCACTTT. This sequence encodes CASSLGTGPGMALHF.

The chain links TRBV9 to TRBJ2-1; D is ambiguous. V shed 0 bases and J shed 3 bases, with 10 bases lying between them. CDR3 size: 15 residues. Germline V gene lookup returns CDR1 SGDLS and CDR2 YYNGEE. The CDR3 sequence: CASSVGTRVYNEQFF. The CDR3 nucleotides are TGTGCCAGCAGCGTAGGGACCCGCGTCTACAATGAGCAGTTCTTC. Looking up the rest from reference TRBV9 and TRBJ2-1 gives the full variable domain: DSGVTQTPKHLITATGQRVTLRCSPRSGDLSVYWYQQSLDQGLQFLIQYYNGEERAKGNILERFSAQQFPDLHSELNLSSLELGDSALYFCASSVGTRVYNEQFFGPGTRLTVL.

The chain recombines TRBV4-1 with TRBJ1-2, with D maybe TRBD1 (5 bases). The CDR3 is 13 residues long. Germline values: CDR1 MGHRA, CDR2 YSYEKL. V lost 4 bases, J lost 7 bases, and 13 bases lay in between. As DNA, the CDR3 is TGCGCCAGCAGCCTTAGGGGATTTGGTGGCTACACCTTC. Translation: CASSLRGFGGYTF.

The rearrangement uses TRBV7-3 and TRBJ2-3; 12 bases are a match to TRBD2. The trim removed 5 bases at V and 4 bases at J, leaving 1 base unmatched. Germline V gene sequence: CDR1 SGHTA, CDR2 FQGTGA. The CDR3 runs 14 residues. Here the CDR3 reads CASSASGGADTQYF. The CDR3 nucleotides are TGTGCCAGCAGCGCTAGCGGGGGGGCAGATACGCAGTATTTT.

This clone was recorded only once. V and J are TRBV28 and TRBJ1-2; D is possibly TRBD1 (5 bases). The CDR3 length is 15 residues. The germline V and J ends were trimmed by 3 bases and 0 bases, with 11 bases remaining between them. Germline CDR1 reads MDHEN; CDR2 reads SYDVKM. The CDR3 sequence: CASSFSGRANYGYTF. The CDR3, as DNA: TGTGCCAGCAGTTTTTCGGGGCGAGCTAACTATGGCTACACCTTC.

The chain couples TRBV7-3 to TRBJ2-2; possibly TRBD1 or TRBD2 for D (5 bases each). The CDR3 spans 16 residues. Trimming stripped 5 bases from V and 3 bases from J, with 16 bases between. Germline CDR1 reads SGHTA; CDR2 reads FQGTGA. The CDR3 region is CASSPRAGTHTGELFF. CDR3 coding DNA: TGTGCCAGCAGCCCGCGAGCCGGGACCCACACCGGGGAGCTGTTTTTT.

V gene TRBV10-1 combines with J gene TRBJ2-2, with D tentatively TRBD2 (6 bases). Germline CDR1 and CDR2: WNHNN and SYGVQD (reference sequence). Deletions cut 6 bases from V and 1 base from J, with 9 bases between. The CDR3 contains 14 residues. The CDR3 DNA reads TGCGCCAGCAGGGGCGGGATGAACACCGGGGAGCTGTTTTTT. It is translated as CASRGGMNTGELFF.

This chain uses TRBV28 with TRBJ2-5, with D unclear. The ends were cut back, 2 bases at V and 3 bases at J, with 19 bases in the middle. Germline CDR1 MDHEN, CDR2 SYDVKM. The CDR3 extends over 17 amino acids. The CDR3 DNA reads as TGTGCCAGCAGTTTACTAAACCCCGGTCTTCCGAAAGAGACCCAGTACTTC. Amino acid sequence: CASSLLNPGLPKETQYF.

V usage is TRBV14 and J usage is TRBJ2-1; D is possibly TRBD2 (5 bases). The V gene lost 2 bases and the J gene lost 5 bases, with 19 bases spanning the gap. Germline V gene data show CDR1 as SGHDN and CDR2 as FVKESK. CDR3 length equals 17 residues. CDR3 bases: TGTGCCAGCAGCCAAAAAAGGGTCGGGATATTCAACAATGAGCAGTTCTTC. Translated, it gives CASSQKRVGIFNNEQFF.

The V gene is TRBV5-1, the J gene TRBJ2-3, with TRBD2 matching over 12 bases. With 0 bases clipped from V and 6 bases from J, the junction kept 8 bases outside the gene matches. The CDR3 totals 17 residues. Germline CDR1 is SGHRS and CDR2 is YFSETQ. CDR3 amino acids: CASSLASSGRAGDTQYF. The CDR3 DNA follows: TGCGCCAGCAGCTTGGCGTCTAGCGGGAGGGCCGGTGATACGCAGTATTTT.

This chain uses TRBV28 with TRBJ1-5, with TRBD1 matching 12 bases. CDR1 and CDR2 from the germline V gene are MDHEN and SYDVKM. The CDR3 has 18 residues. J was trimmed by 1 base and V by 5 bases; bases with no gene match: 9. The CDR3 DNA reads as TGTGCCAGCAGTCTTTCCTCCGGGACAGGGGGCAGCAATCAGCCCCAGCATTTT. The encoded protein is CASSLSSGTGGSNQPQHF.

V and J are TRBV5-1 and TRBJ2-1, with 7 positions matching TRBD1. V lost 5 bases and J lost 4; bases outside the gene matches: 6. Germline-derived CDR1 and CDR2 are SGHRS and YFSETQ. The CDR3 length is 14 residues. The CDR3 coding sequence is TGCGCCAGCAGGAGGGACAGAGGGTACAATGAGCAGTTCTTC. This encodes CASRRDRGYNEQFF.

Written as DNA, the CDR3 is TGTGCCAGCAGCTTGACAGGGGGTTATGAAAAACTGTTTTTT. It yields the protein CASSLTGGYEKLFF. The V gene is TRBV7-8, the J gene TRBJ1-4; 9 bases match TRBD1. The CDR3 consists of 14 residues. The ends lost 3 bases at V and 6 bases at J; junction bases unmatched: 2. The germline gives CDR1 SGHVS, CDR2 FQNEAQ.

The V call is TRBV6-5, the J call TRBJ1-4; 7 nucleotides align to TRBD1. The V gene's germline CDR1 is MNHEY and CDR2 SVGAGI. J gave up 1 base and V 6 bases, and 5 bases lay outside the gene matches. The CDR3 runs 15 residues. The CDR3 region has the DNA TGTGCCAGCAGGCCTGCAGGGGGAACTAATGAAAAACTGTTTTTT. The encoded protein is CASRPAGGTNEKLFF.

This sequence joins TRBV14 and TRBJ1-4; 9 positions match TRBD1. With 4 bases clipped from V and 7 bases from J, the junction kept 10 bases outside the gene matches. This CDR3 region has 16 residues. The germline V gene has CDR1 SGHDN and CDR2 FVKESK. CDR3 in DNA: TGTGCCAGCAGCCGGACCGGGACAGGGAGGGGTGAAAAACTGTTTTTT. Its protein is CASSRTGTGRGEKLFF.